Below are 5 T cell receptor beta chains sequenced from a single sample in a study of blood T cells in healthy people across ages. Through a sample-barcoded 5' primer and a J-beta primer mix, a second PCR was run for about 6 to 11 cycles. TCRdb processed the 5' RACE reads anew with MiXCR; each CDR3 protein has one entry. Found here are more than 1,400,000 distinct CDR3 sequences, roughly 45% of them singletons; the top ten hold 6.5% to 10%. Sequences were obtained from blood. The receptor source for this set is a woman aged 18-35 years in good health.

J is TRBJ2-3 and V is TRBV5-1; TRBD2 matches at 12 bases. V lost 4 bases to trimming and J lost 3 bases; unmatched junction nucleotides: 6. The CDR3 runs to 16 residues. The germline gives CDR1 SGHRS, CDR2 YFSETQ. CDR3 nucleotide sequence: TGCGCCAGCAGCGACCGACTAGCGGGAGTGACAGATACGCAGTATTTT. The encoded protein is CASSDRLAGVTDTQYF.

In its sample, this clonotype was seen a few times. At one boundary the junction diverges from the germline segment, which might be a read error. The chain couples TRBV7-2 to TRBJ2-7; perhaps TRBD1 as D (8 bases). Germline V gene lookup returns CDR1 SGHTA and CDR2 FQGNSA. The length of the CDR3 is 13 residues. CDR3 protein: CASSVAQGEGQYF. CDR3 DNA sequence: TGTGCCAGCAGCGTAGCACAGGGGGAGGGCCAGTACTTC.

V gene TRBV4-1 combines with J gene TRBJ1-1; maybe TRBD1 (5 bases). Trimming removed 1 base from V and 5 bases from J, with 26 bases in between. Germline V lookup: CDR1 MGHRA, CDR2 YSYEKL. This CDR3 region has 19 residues. The CDR3 bases are TGCGCCAGCAGCCAAGGACCGCGGGGGGTTAAAGGGTCGGGGACTGAAGCTTTCTTT. This gives the protein CASSQGPRGVKGSGTEAFF.

This clonotype turned up a few times. The chain has TRBV12-3 or TRBV12-4 and TRBJ1-2, with 7 bases matching TRBD1. The CDR3 is made up of 14 amino acids. V lost 6 bases, J lost 8 bases, and 12 bases stayed unmatched. The CDR3 here is CASSREGATHGYTF. Here the CDR3 DNA reads TGTGCCAGCAGCAGGGAGGGGGCTACGCACGGCTACACCTTC.

The chain has TRBV6-1 and TRBJ2-4; 16 bases are shared with TRBD2. Germline-derived CDR1 and CDR2 are MNHNS and SASEGT. J lost 2 bases, V lost 5 bases, and 12 bases had no gene match. The CDR3 is 20 residues long. The CDR3: CASSQPPGLAGGRTKNIQYF. In DNA, the CDR3 is TGTGCCAGCAGTCAACCGCCGGGACTAGCGGGGGGGCGGACCAAAAACATTCAGTACTTC.